This TCR beta chain emerged from a study of blood T cell repertoires in COVID-19. Sequencing was performed with immunoSEQ multiplex PCR; in TCRdb, only in-frame clones are kept and a portion is missing. Of over 350,000 clones listed, around 88% are singletons. This TCR came from a woman aged 25-40 years with acute or convalescent COVID-19. The sequenced sample was peripheral blood.

This CDR3 is CSASWGDEKLFF. The DNA for the CDR3 is TGCAGTGCTAGTTGGGGGGACGAAAAACTGTTTTTT. The gene calls are TRBV20-1 and TRBJ1-4, with a possible D match to TRBD1 (5 bases). Germline CDR1 DFQATT, CDR2 SNEGSKA (reference sequence). Trimming took 3 bases from V and 8 from J, leaving 10 bases between them. The CDR3 runs 12 residues.